These 30 T cell receptor beta chains came from one sample sequenced in a study of human T cells and chemical hapten exposure. Time point here: patch test 1, 2 weeks after DPC sensitization. Treatment noted: therapeutic diphenylcyclopropenone sensitization with weekly scalp DPC. Each CDR3 protein gets one entry after TCRdb re-called the RACE reads with MiXCR. There are fewer than 200,000 distinct CDR3 sequences in the sample; about a fifth occur only once, and under 7% lies in the top ten. The sample here was whole blood, taken in connection with sensitization to the hapten diphenylcyclopropenone (DPC). The receptors shown here come from a woman between 50 and 59 years old with alopecia areata. Some clones in this sample may be carry-over from other donors' samples.

This clonotype was seen more than once but under ten times. The rearrangement links TRBV2 to TRBJ2-7; 8 nucleotides agree with TRBD1. Trimming removed 8 bases from V and 7 bases from J; junction bases left unmatched: 19. Germline V gives CDR1 SNHLY, CDR2 FYNNEI. The CDR3 is 16 amino acids. The DNA of the CDR3 is TGTGCCAGCTCTAGGCCCCGGGACAGGATACTACCAGAGCAGTACTTC. This sequence encodes CASSRPRDRILPEQYF. The full variable domain, with the rest looked up from reference TRBV2 and TRBJ2-7, is EPEVTQTPSHQVTQMGQEVILRCVPISNHLYFYWYRQILGQKVEFLVSFYNNEISEKSEIFDDQFSVERPDGSNFTLKIRSTKLEDSAMYFCASSRPRDRILPEQYFGPGTRLTVT.

CDR3: CSVAFTGLGEAFF. The CDR3 coding sequence is TGCAGCGTGGCATTTACAGGATTGGGCGAAGCTTTCTTT. V gene TRBV29-1 combines with J gene TRBJ1-1, with a weak D call TRBD1 (5 bases). Germline V CDR1 and CDR2: SQVTM, ANQGSEA. V shed 6 bases and J shed 8 bases, with 19 bases lying between them. This CDR3 is 13 amino acids long.

This chain joins TRBV30 and TRBJ2-7; TRBD1 matches at 7 bases. The junction had 7 bases not matched to a gene; V was cut back by 2 bases and J by 3 bases. CDR3 size: 14 residues. Germline V gene data show CDR1 as GTSNPN and CDR2 as SVGIG (reference sequence). CDR3 coding DNA: TGTGCCTGGAGTATGGGGACAGAAGGCTACGAGCAGTACTTC. Encoded protein: CAWSMGTEGYEQYF.

This clonotype was seen more than once but under ten times. The chain carries TRBV20-1 and TRBJ2-5; no reliable D call. CDR1 and CDR2 (germline): DFQATT, SNEGSKA (reference sequence). V was pared by 0 bases and J by 10 bases, with 9 bases between. This CDR3 comprises 11 residues. The CDR3, as DNA: TGCAGTGCTAGAGATAACTCCCTCCAGTACTTC. It encodes CSARDNSLQYF.

In this sample, this clonotype turned up a few times. The V call is TRBV7-9, the J call TRBJ2-1, with 7 bases lining up with TRBD1. The V gene end was trimmed by 5 bases and the J gene end by 0 bases; junction bases not matched to a gene: 7. Germline assignment: CDR1 SEHNR and CDR2 FQNEAQ (reference sequence). The CDR3 is made up of 16 amino acids. The CDR3 DNA is TGTGCCAGCAGCGGTGAACAGGGGAGCTCCTACAATGAGCAGTTCTTC. Encoded protein: CASSGEQGSSYNEQFF.

This clonotype was counted only a few times. This rearrangement joins TRBV29-1 to TRBJ1-1; D is ambiguous. Trimming cost V 1 base and J 3 bases, with 12 bases left between them. This CDR3 is 14 amino acids long. Germline values: CDR1 SQVTM, CDR2 ANQGSEA. This CDR3 reads CSVEGRMADTEAFF. The DNA of the CDR3 is TGCAGCGTTGAAGGGAGGATGGCAGACACTGAAGCTTTCTTT.

In regard to this clonotype: Germline and junction disagree at one end, which may indicate a read error. The rearrangement joins TRBV5-1 to TRBJ1-2; 8 bases are a match to TRBD1. CDR1 and CDR2 (germline): SGHRS, YFSETQ. The CDR3 runs 13 residues. In DNA form, the CDR3 reads TGCACCAGCAGGTCAGGGGGCATCTATGGCTACACCTTC. Translating it yields CTSRSGGIYGYTF.

There are a few counts of this clonotype. The J gene is TRBJ1-1, the V gene TRBV6-6, with a tentative D call TRBD1 (5 bases). CDR1 is MNHNY and CDR2 is SVGAGI in the germline V gene (reference sequence). CDR3 size: 15 residues. The V and J ends lost 2 bases and 1 base respectively, with 11 bases between them. The CDR3 DNA is TGTGCCAGCAGTTACGGTGGACACGAGAACACTGAAGCTTTCTTT. The encoded protein is CASSYGGHENTEAFF.

CDR3 in amino acids: CASQRFSEQFF. CDR3 coding DNA: TGTGCCTCTCAGAGGTTCAGTGAGCAGTTCTTC. The V call is TRBV6-5, the J call TRBJ2-1; D ambiguous. The CDR3 extends over 11 amino acids. Trimming took 11 bases from V and 9 from J, leaving 14 bases between them. CDR1 MNHEY and CDR2 SVGAGI come from the germline V gene.

The chain carries TRBV18 and TRBJ2-5; 9 bases map to TRBD2. J gave up 4 bases and V 4 bases, and 10 bases lay outside the gene matches. CDR3 size: 16 residues. Germline V gene data show CDR1 as KGHSH and CDR2 as LQKENI. For the CDR3, the DNA is TGTGCCAGCTCACGACAGCCCCCAGCGGGAGGAGAGACCCAGTACTTC. It translates to CASSRQPPAGGETQYF.

The V gene is TRBV25-1, the J gene TRBJ1-3; D possibly corresponds to TRBD1 (5 bases). Germline loops: CDR1 MGHDK, CDR2 SYGVNS. Between the trimmed V and J ends, which lost 7 bases and 5 bases, there was a span of 12 bases. The CDR3 sequence is 13 residues long. The CDR3: CASTPSGRNTIYF. The CDR3 DNA reads as TGTGCCAGCACCCCCTCAGGGAGAAACACCATATATTTT. The whole variable domain, filled in from reference TRBV25-1 and TRBJ1-3, reads EADIYQTPRYLVIGTGKKITLECSQTMGHDKMYWYQQDPGMELHLIHYSYGVNSTEKGDLSSESTVSRIRTEHFPLTLESARPSHTSQYLCASTPSGRNTIYFGEGSWLTVV.

This chain connects TRBV10-3 to TRBJ2-3; no clear D. Trimming took 11 bases from V and 2 from J, leaving 11 bases between them. The CDR3 is made up of 12 amino acids. CDR1 and CDR2 (germline): ENHRY, SYGVKD. CDR3 DNA: TGTGCCTCCCAAGACGCCACAGATACGCAGTATTTT. Translation gives CASQDATDTQYF.

The gene calls are TRBV11-2 and TRBJ1-1, with 7 bases aligning to TRBD1. V was clipped by 5 bases and J by 3 bases; unmatched bases: 3. CDR1 and CDR2 (germline): SGHAT, FQNNGV. The CDR3 is 13 amino acids. The CDR3 is CASSRDRDTEAFF. The CDR3 bases are TGTGCCAGCAGCCGCGACAGGGACACTGAAGCTTTCTTT.

Many counts were recorded for this clonotype. The chain combines TRBV6-5 with TRBJ2-7; D perhaps matches TRBD2 (6 bases). The germline V gene encodes CDR1 MNHEY and CDR2 SVGAGI. Trimming took off 5 bases at V and 2 bases at J, with 13 bases between the two ends. This CDR3 spans 14 amino acids. The CDR3 here is CASSQPGLPYEQYF. Written as DNA, the CDR3 is TGTGCCAGCAGTCAACCGGGACTTCCCTACGAGCAGTACTTC.

The V call is TRBV29-1, the J call TRBJ2-1, with TRBD1 as a possible D gene (5 bases). Germline CDR1 reads SQVTM; CDR2 reads ANQGSEA. V was clipped by 3 bases and J by 0 bases, with 9 bases between them. The CDR3 extends over 14 amino acids. As DNA, the CDR3 is TGCAGCGTTGACCCGACAGACTCCTACAATGAGCAGTTCTTC. This translates into CSVDPTDSYNEQFF.

As regards this clonotype: The junction differs from germline at one of its ends, possibly a read error. The chain is built from TRBV20-1 and TRBJ1-5; D perhaps matches TRBD1 (5 bases). Germline assignment: CDR1 DFQATT and CDR2 SNEGSKA (reference sequence). The CDR3 is 13 residues long. Here the CDR3 reads CSARPGGVQPQHF. The CDR3 bases are TGCAGCGCTAGGCCTGGGGGGGTACAGCCCCAGCATTTT.

This clonotype was observed at least ten times. The chain links TRBV11-2 to TRBJ2-5; TRBD2 is a possible D gene (5 bases). Trimming removed 0 bases at V and 1 base at J, with 9 bases between. CDR1 is SGHAT and CDR2 is FQNNGV in the germline V gene. The CDR3 consists of 15 residues. CDR3 sequence (DNA): TGTGCCAGCAGCTTAGAGCGGGTCACCCAAGAGACCCAGTACTTC. Translation gives CASSLERVTQETQYF.

The chain links TRBV29-1 to TRBJ2-1; TRBD2 aligns across 9 bases. This CDR3 has 16 amino acids. Germline loops: CDR1 SQVTM, CDR2 ANQGSEA. The trim removed 2 bases at V and 4 bases at J, leaving 9 bases unmatched. CDR3 nucleotides: TGCAGCGTTGAATTAGGGGGACTAGCAATATACAATGAGCAGTTCTTC. Translation: CSVELGGLAIYNEQFF.

This chain connects TRBV4-1 to TRBJ1-1; TRBD1 matches at 7 bases. Looked up from germline, CDR1 is MGHRA and CDR2 is YSYEKL. This CDR3 is 16 amino acids long. The ends lost 4 bases at V and 0 bases at J; junction bases unmatched: 8. Written as DNA, the CDR3 is TGCGCCAGCAGCCCTCCCCGACAGGGCGTGAACACTGAAGCTTTCTTT. It codes for CASSPPRQGVNTEAFF.

The chain employs TRBV15 and TRBJ2-5; TRBD1 is a possible D gene (6 bases). V was cut by 0 bases and J by 5 bases, with 16 bases left in between. CDR3 length: 16 amino acids. Germline values: CDR1 LNHNV, CDR2 YYDKDF (reference sequence). The CDR3 loop reads CATSRDGSRGSETQYF. The CDR3 region has the DNA TGTGCCACCAGCAGAGATGGGTCCAGGGGATCGGAGACCCAGTACTTC.

The chain employs TRBV7-2 and TRBJ2-1, with D perhaps given as TRBD1 or TRBD2 (6 bases each). This CDR3 is built from 17 residues. The germline V gene encodes CDR1 SGHTA and CDR2 FQGNSA. V was shortened by 0 bases and J by 6 bases, with 18 bases between the two germline ends. The chain's CDR3 is CASSLAEGGPGVNEQFF. CDR3 coding DNA: TGTGCCAGCAGCTTAGCCGAGGGGGGTCCGGGAGTCAATGAGCAGTTCTTC.

The rearrangement uses TRBV20-1 and TRBJ2-7, with 7 bases lining up with TRBD2. The CDR3 is 14 amino acids. The ends lost 4 bases at V and 2 bases at J; junction bases unmatched: 8. Germline values: CDR1 DFQATT, CDR2 SNEGSKA (reference sequence). CDR3 DNA sequence: TGCAGTGCTATCATTAGCGGGCGGACCTACGAGCAGTACTTC. It encodes CSAIISGRTYEQYF.

There are a few counts of this clonotype. V and J are TRBV12-3 or TRBV12-4 and TRBJ2-7, with 8 bases aligning to TRBD2. The length of the CDR3 is 12 residues. After removal of 5 bases from V and 4 bases from J, the junction contained 1 base not matched to a gene. CDR3 amino acids: CASSREGYEQYF. The CDR3, as DNA: TGTGCCAGCAGTCGGGAGGGGTACGAGCAGTACTTC.

This chain connects TRBV5-1 to TRBJ2-3; D is perhaps TRBD2 (6 bases). The CDR3 runs to 15 residues. Germline loops: CDR1 SGHRS, CDR2 YFSETQ. Deletions cut 0 bases from V and 0 bases from J, with 8 bases between. This CDR3 is CASSLVGTSTDTQYF. CDR3 nucleotides: TGCGCCAGCAGCTTGGTAGGGACTAGCACAGATACGCAGTATTTT.

V usage is TRBV10-3 and J usage is TRBJ1-1; 8 bases align to TRBD1. The CDR3 runs 16 residues. Per the germline V gene, CDR1 is ENHRY and CDR2 is SYGVKD. The junction had 6 bases not matched to a gene; V was cut back by 3 bases and J by 0 bases. The CDR3, as DNA: TGTGCCATCAGTGACACAGGGGGAGTCATGAACACTGAAGCTTTCTTT. Translation gives CAISDTGGVMNTEAFF.

This clonotype turned up a few times. The V gene is TRBV15, the J gene TRBJ2-2; D remains ambiguous. The CDR3 is made up of 13 amino acids. Germline lookup yields CDR1 LNHNV and CDR2 YYDKDF (reference sequence). V shed 5 bases and J shed 1 base, with 5 bases lying between them. CDR3 DNA: TGTGCCACCAGCTTTGAGAACACCGGGGAGCTGTTTTTT. Protein sequence: CATSFENTGELFF. The whole variable domain, filled in from reference TRBV15 and TRBJ2-2, reads DAMVIQNPRYQVTQFGKPVTLSCSQTLNHNVMYWYQQKSSQAPKLLFHYYDKDFNNEADTPDNFQSRRPNTSFCFLDIRSPGLGDTAMYLCATSFENTGELFFGEGSRLTVL.

The chain links TRBV9 to TRBJ1-6, with D perhaps matching TRBD1 (6 bases). The CDR3 extends over 14 amino acids. The germline gives CDR1 SGDLS, CDR2 YYNGEE. The V end lost 0 bases, the J end lost 8 bases, and 9 bases lay between the germline ends. The CDR3 sequence is CASSVASGDSPLHF. The DNA for the CDR3 is TGTGCCAGCAGCGTAGCATCAGGGGATTCACCCCTCCACTTT.

This chain connects TRBV20-1 to TRBJ1-1; D call uncertain. The CDR3 is 13 amino acids. Germline V gives CDR1 DFQATT, CDR2 SNEGSKA (reference sequence). Trimming removed 6 bases from V and 5 bases from J, with 16 bases in between. Here the CDR3 reads CSAQGLWGTEAFF. The CDR3, as DNA: TGCAGTGCGCAAGGACTCTGGGGAACTGAAGCTTTCTTT.

This clonotype was seen more than once but under ten times. The chain employs TRBV6-6 and TRBJ2-5; D call uncertain. V gave up 6 bases and J gave up 4 bases, with 6 bases separating them. Germline lookup yields CDR1 MNHNY and CDR2 SVGAGI (reference sequence). The CDR3 length is 11 residues. The CDR3 nucleotides read TGTGCCAGCAGAGCCATAGAGACCCAGTACTTC. Its protein product is CASRAIETQYF.

Only a few counts were recorded for this clonotype. The chain recombines TRBV12-3 or TRBV12-4 with TRBJ2-7; D is perhaps TRBD1 (6 bases). The CDR3 totals 13 residues. V lost 6 bases to trimming and J lost 2 bases, with 11 bases between them. CDR3 protein: CASRTTGTYEQYF. For the CDR3, the DNA is TGTGCCAGCAGGACGACAGGAACCTACGAGCAGTACTTC.